Sequencing of this T cell receptor (beta chain) was carried out in a study of cytomegalovirus exposure and HLA in healthy donors. Some clones are missing from TCRdb's copy, which holds only in-frame ones; the method was immunoSEQ multiplex PCR. This table holds about 150,000 clones, around nine tenths found once. This CDR3 contains 14 residues. The germline V gene has CDR1 SEHNR and CDR2 FQNEAQ (reference sequence). With V trimmed by 3 bases and J by 7 bases, 6 bases remained unmatched. This clone has a single count. The chain uses TRBV7-9 and TRBJ2-7, with 10 positions matching TRBD2. The source is a man between 18 and 35 years old in good health and CMV-seronegative. The sequenced sample consisted of PBMCs. CDR3 in amino acids: CASSFSGRGGEQYF. CDR3 in DNA: TGTGCCAGCAGCTTCAGCGGGAGGGGAGGAGAGCAGTACTTC. Supplemented by reference TRBV7-9 and TRBJ2-7, the full variable domain reads DTGVSQNPRHKITKRGQNVTFRCDPISEHNRLYWYRQTLGQGPEFLTYFQNEAQLEKSRLLSDRFSAERPKGSFSTLEIQRTEQGDSAMYLCASSFSGRGGEQYFGPGTRLTVT.